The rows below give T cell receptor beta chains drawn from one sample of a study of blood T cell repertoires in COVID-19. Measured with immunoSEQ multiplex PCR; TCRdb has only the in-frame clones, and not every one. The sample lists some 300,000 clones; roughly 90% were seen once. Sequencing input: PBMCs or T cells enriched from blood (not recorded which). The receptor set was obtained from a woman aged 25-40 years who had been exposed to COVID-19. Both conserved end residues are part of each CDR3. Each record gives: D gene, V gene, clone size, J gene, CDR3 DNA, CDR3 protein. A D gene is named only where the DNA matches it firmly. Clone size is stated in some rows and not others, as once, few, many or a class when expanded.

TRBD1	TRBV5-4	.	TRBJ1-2	TGTGCCAGCAGCTTGAAAGGGGGCGATGGCTACACCTTC	CASSLKGGDGYTF
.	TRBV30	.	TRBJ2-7	TGTGCCTGGACCCATTTCATTAATCGGGAGCAGTACTTC	CAWTHFINREQYF
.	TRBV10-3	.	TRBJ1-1	TGTGCCATCAGTCAGGGCCTATACACTGAAGCTTTCTTT	CAISQGLYTEAFF
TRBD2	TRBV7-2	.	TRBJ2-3	TGTGCCAGCAGCCCCCGTTTGGGCGGGGGGGTGACAGATACGCAGTATTTT	CASSPRLGGGVTDTQYF
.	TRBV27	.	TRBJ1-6	TGTGCCAGCAGCCTGACTCAGGGGAGATCACCCCTCCACTTT	CASSLTQGRSPLHF
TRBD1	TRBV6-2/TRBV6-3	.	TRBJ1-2	TGTGCCAGCAGCCAGCCAGGGGGCGGGTATGGCTACACCTTC	CASSQPGGGYGYTF
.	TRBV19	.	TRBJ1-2	TGTGCCAGTAAACGGACAGAGGACTATGGCTACACCTTC	CASKRTEDYGYTF
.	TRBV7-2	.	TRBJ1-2	TGTGCCAGCAGCTCACCGGGAAAATCGGGCTACACCTTC	CASSSPGKSGYTF
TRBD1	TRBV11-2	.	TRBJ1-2	TGTGCCAGCAGCTCCCCCGACGGGACAGCTCAGAACTATGGCTACACCTTC	CASSSPDGTAQNYGYTF
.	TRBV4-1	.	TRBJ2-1	TGCGCCAGCAGCCCCACATCCGGGGGTTACAATGAGCAGTTCTTC	CASSPTSGGYNEQFF
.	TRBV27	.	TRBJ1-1	TGTGCCAGCAGTCATCCCGGGACATTGAACACTGAAGCTTTCTTT	CASSHPGTLNTEAFF
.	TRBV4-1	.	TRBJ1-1	TGCGCCAGCAGCCAAGGGAACAGGGTGAACACTGAAGCTTTCTTT	CASSQGNRVNTEAFF
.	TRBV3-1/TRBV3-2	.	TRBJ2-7	TGTGCCAGCAGCCAAGGTTCGGGCAGGGGGGCGTACTTC	CASSQGSGRGAYF
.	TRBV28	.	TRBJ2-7	TGTGCCAGCAGTTTAGGAGAGGGTAGCCCGGGTTACGAGCAGTACTTC	CASSLGEGSPGYEQYF
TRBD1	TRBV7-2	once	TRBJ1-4	TGTGCCAGCAGCTGGACCGGGACAGGGATTAATGAAAAACTGTTTTTT	CASSWTGTGINEKLFF
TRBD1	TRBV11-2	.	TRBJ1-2	TGTGCCAGCAGCCTCCCGGGACAGGGCTGGTATGGCTACACCTTC	CASSLPGQGWYGYTF
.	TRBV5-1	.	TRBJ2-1	TGCGCCAGCAGCCCGACCCCCAGCGATGAGCAGTTCTTC	CASSPTPSDEQFF
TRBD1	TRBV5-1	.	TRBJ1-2	TGCGCCAGCAGCTTGGCCTTAACCGGACAGGATGGCTACACCTTC	CASSLALTGQDGYTF
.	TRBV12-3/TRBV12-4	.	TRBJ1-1	TGTGCCAGCAGTTTCAGCGACACTGAAGCTTTCTTT	CASSFSDTEAFF
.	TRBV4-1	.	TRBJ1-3	TGCGCCAGCAGCCAAGTGGCGGGGTCTGGAAACACCATATATTTT	CASSQVAGSGNTIYF
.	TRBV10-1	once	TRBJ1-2	TGCGCCAGCAGTGGAGTATGCCTCTATGGCTACACCTTC	CASSGVCLYGYTF
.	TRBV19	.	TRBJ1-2	TGTGCCAGTAGTACCTCAGGGACGGGGGGCTATGGCTACACCTTC	CASSTSGTGGYGYTF
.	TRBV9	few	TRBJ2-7	TGTGCCAGCAGCCCCTCCCCGGGTGGCCCCTACGAGCAGTACTTC	CASSPSPGGPYEQYF
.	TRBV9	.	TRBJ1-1	TGTGCCAGCAGCGTAGAGTGGTCAGGGAACACTGAAGCTTTCTTT	CASSVEWSGNTEAFF
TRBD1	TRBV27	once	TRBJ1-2	TGTGCCAGCAGTTCCAGGACAGGGGGCTATGGCTACACCTTC	CASSSRTGGYGYTF
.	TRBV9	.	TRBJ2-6	TGTGATATGCCCCGACAAGAGGGTTACACCTCTGGGGCCAACGTCCTGACTTTC	CDMPRQEGYTSGANVLTF
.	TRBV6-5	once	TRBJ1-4	TGTGCCAGCGTAGCTCGGTCCAATGAAAAACTGTTTTTT	CASVARSNEKLFF
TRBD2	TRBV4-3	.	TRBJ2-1	TGCGCCAGCAGCCAAGATCACCGGTCGGGGGGGCGCAGGAATGAGCAGTTCTTC	CASSQDHRSGGRRNEQFF
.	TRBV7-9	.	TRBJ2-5	TGTGCCAGCAGCTTACAGGGGCGAGAGACCCAGTACTTC	CASSLQGRETQYF